These 5 T cell receptor beta chains came from one sample sequenced in a study of blood T cell repertoires in COVID-19. Libraries were prepared by immunoSEQ multiplex PCR; TCRdb keeps only in-frame clonotypes and omits some of them. The data contain 160,000 or so clones, around 90% of them singletons. The sequenced material came from peripheral blood. These receptors all come from a man aged 60-69 years with active or convalescent COVID-19.

This clone showed up just a few times. The gene calls are TRBV6-5 and TRBJ1-1, with D possibly TRBD1 on 6 matching bases. CDR3 length: 14 amino acids. Germline values: CDR1 MNHEY, CDR2 SVGAGI. Trimming removed 0 bases at V and 5 bases at J, with 10 bases between. As DNA, the CDR3 is TGTGCCAGCAGTTACTCCCCAGGGGTAACTGAAGCTTTCTTT. Its protein product is CASSYSPGVTEAFF.

This clone occurred a few times. V usage is TRBV5-6 and J usage is TRBJ2-7, with D possibly matching TRBD2 (5 bases). The CDR3 totals 15 residues. Germline CDR1 is SGHDT and CDR2 is YYEEEE. V was pared by 6 bases and J by 0 bases, with 16 bases between. The CDR3 nucleotides read TGTGCCAGCATCCCAACCCCGGGAAGCTCCTACGAGCAGTACTTC. It is translated as CASIPTPGSSYEQYF.

The V call is TRBV30, the J call TRBJ1-2; D is unresolved. CDR1 is GTSNPN, CDR2 SVGIG, per germline (reference sequence). The V end was cut by 8 bases, the J end by 6 bases, with 22 bases between. The CDR3 has 14 residues. CDR3 sequence reads: CALEVGGYSDGYTF. The CDR3 DNA follows: TGTGCCCTCGAAGTTGGCGGGTACTCGGATGGCTACACCTTC.

The table lists this clone with a few counts. The rearrangement links TRBV12-3 or TRBV12-4 to TRBJ1-2; 7 positions match TRBD1. This CDR3 spans 13 amino acids. V shed 6 bases, J shed 3 bases, and the junction held 4 bases outside the gene matches. CDR3 DNA: TGTGCCAGCAGAGACAGGGCTGACTATGGCTACACCTTC. It yields the protein CASRDRADYGYTF.

The rearrangement joins TRBV24-1 to TRBJ2-3, with TRBD2 matching over 13 bases. The trim removed 4 bases at V and 9 bases at J, leaving 6 bases unmatched. The germline CDR1 and CDR2 sequences are KGHDR and SFDVKD. The CDR3 contains 15 residues. The CDR3 DNA is TGTGCCACCAGTGACCCTGGGACTAGCGGGATCACGCAGTATTTT. This translates into CATSDPGTSGITQYF.